Shown below are 29 T cell receptor beta chains from a single sample sequenced in a study of blood T cell repertoires in COVID-19. Produced via immunoSEQ multiplex PCR; TCRdb's table is partial and in-frame only. This sample yields around 130,000 clones, of which more than 80% are seen a single time; around 30% belongs to the top ten. Sequencing was done on a sample of peripheral blood. The receptors were gathered from a man in his 70s with active or convalescent COVID-19.

CDR3 DNA sequence: TGTGCCAGCAGTAAGCCCCTTCTGTACGAGCAGTACTTC. Translated: CASSKPLLYEQYF. The chain combines TRBV6-2 or TRBV6-3 with TRBJ2-7; D is unresolved. The V end was cut by 5 bases, the J end by 4 bases, with 12 bases between. This CDR3 region has 13 residues. Germline V gene sequence: CDR1 MNHEY, CDR2 SVGEGT.

Comment on this clone: An end of the junction does not agree with germline; a read error may underlie this. This chain connects TRBV20-1 to TRBJ1-1; tentative D call: TRBD1 (6 bases). CDR3 size: 11 residues. Germline CDR1 and CDR2: DFQATT and SNEGSKA (reference sequence). The CDR3 DNA sequence: TGCAGGAACAGGGTTAACAGTGAAGCTTTCTTT. Protein sequence: CRNRVNSEAFF.

This rearrangement joins TRBV18 to TRBJ2-7, with TRBD2 matching over 15 bases. The germline gives CDR1 KGHSH, CDR2 LQKENI. Losses at the gene ends were 4 bases for V and 1 base for J; bases not matched to a gene: 8. The CDR3 totals 18 residues. CDR3 loop: CASSLRGLAGGSSYEQYF. CDR3 nucleotides: TGTGCCAGCTCACTCCGCGGACTAGCGGGAGGGTCATCCTACGAGCAGTACTTC.

The chain combines TRBV5-6 with TRBJ2-4; TRBD1 is a possible D gene (5 bases). CDR1 and CDR2 (germline): SGHDT, YYEEEE. With 5 bases removed from V and 1 base from J, the gap between germline ends came to 10 bases. The CDR3 totals 14 residues. The CDR3 sequence: CASRQVDAKNIQYF. CDR3 sequence (DNA): TGTGCCAGCAGACAGGTCGATGCCAAAAACATTCAGTACTTC. The full variable domain, its missing parts supplied by reference TRBV5-6 and TRBJ2-4, is DAGVTQSPTHLIKTRGQQVTLRCSPKSGHDTVSWYQQALGQGPQFIFQYYEEEERQRGNFPDRFSGHQFPNYSSELNVNALLLGDSALYLCASRQVDAKNIQYFGAGTRLSVL.

V gene TRBV30 combines with J gene TRBJ1-1, with D maybe TRBD1 (5 bases). With 4 bases removed from V and 8 bases from J, the gap between germline ends came to 11 bases. CDR3 size: 11 residues. Germline loops: CDR1 GTSNPN, CDR2 SVGIG (reference sequence). The CDR3 sequence: CAWTLGAEAFF. The CDR3 nucleotides read TGTGCCTGGACCCTAGGGGCAGAAGCTTTCTTT.

This chain uses TRBV11-2 with TRBJ2-2; D gene unclear. CDR1 and CDR2 (germline): SGHAT, FQNNGV. With 2 bases removed from V and 0 bases from J, the gap between germline ends came to 10 bases. The CDR3 is made up of 16 amino acids. The CDR3 DNA sequence: TGTGCCAGCAGCTTACAGCTAGACCCGAACACCGGGGAGCTGTTTTTT. Protein product: CASSLQLDPNTGELFF.

This chain uses TRBV19 with TRBJ1-2, with 7 positions matching TRBD1. The CDR3 runs 11 residues. In germline, CDR1 is LNHDA, CDR2 SQIVND (reference sequence). J gave up 9 bases and V 10 bases, and 8 bases lay outside the gene matches. CDR3 DNA: TGTGCCACCTCAGGGGGTCTGAGCTACACCTTC. Encoded protein: CATSGGLSYTF.

V gene TRBV6-1 combines with J gene TRBJ1-1; the D is unclear. This CDR3 spans 15 amino acids. Germline CDR1 reads MNHNS; CDR2 reads SASEGT. V lost 1 base and J lost 0, with 9 bases in between. This CDR3 is CASSEGSRMNTEAFF. CDR3 DNA: TGTGCCAGCAGTGAAGGGAGCCGAATGAACACTGAAGCTTTCTTT.

The rearrangement joins TRBV28 to TRBJ2-3; D may be TRBD2 (5 bases). The CDR3 sequence is 14 residues long. Germline assignment: CDR1 MDHEN and CDR2 SYDVKM. The V end was cut by 2 bases, the J end by 1 base, with 7 bases between. Written as DNA, the CDR3 is TGTGCCAGCAGTTTACCAGCGGGCACAGATACGCAGTATTTT. Amino acids: CASSLPAGTDTQYF.

The chain links TRBV6-4 to TRBJ2-1; 7 bases align to TRBD2. The CDR3 is 16 amino acids. The germline CDR1 and CDR2 sequences are MRHNA and SNTAGT. Germline trimming cut 0 bases from V and 4 bases from J; bases unmatched to any gene: 6. CDR3 in amino acids: CASSDSTSGNYNEQFF. CDR3 sequence (DNA): TGTGCCAGCAGTGACTCGACAAGCGGGAATTACAATGAGCAGTTCTTC.

V usage is TRBV19 and J usage is TRBJ2-7; D gene uncertain. V lost 3 bases to trimming and J lost 1 base, with 7 bases between them. The germline CDR1 and CDR2 sequences are LNHDA and SQIVND (reference sequence). This CDR3 has 13 residues. In nucleotides, the CDR3 is TGTGCCAGTAGTATGGTCAGATCCTACGAGCAGTACTTC. Translation gives CASSMVRSYEQYF.

The chain couples TRBV28 to TRBJ2-3; 7 bases are shared with TRBD1. Losses at the gene ends were 6 bases for V and 1 base for J; bases not matched to a gene: 10. Germline V lookup: CDR1 MDHEN, CDR2 SYDVKM. This CDR3 contains 16 residues. The CDR3 sequence is CASSPRQGRGTDTQYF. Written as DNA, the CDR3 is TGTGCCAGCAGCCCAAGACAGGGAAGGGGCACAGATACGCAGTATTTT.

The rearrangement links TRBV27 to TRBJ2-7, with 8 bases aligning to TRBD1. This CDR3 has 16 amino acids. CDR1 and CDR2 (germline): MNHEY, SMNVEV (reference sequence). V trimming: 5 bases; J trimming: 2 bases; junction bases outside the gene matches: 11. CDR3 region: CASSRPPRQGPYEQYF. The CDR3 coding sequence is TGTGCCAGCAGTCGTCCCCCGAGACAGGGGCCCTACGAGCAGTACTTC.

This clone showed up just once. This chain joins TRBV2 and TRBJ2-3; a weak D match, TRBD2 (6 bases). In germline, CDR1 is SNHLY, CDR2 FYNNEI. Trimming pared 4 bases from V and 1 base from J, leaving 12 bases between. The CDR3 has 15 amino acids. The CDR3 spells CASSADWGGTDTQYF. The CDR3 DNA follows: TGTGCCAGCAGTGCAGACTGGGGGGGCACAGATACGCAGTATTTT.

This chain links TRBV19 with TRBJ2-7; 7 positions agree with TRBD1. The CDR3 contains 14 residues. Trimming removed 4 bases from V and 3 bases from J; junction bases left unmatched: 6. Germline values: CDR1 LNHDA, CDR2 SQIVND (reference sequence). The CDR3 loop is CASSTRQGSYEQYF. The CDR3 nucleotides are TGTGCCAGTAGTACCCGACAGGGAAGCTACGAGCAGTACTTC.

Only one count was recorded for this clone. This chain uses TRBV6-5 with TRBJ1-6; maybe TRBD1 (6 bases). Trimming took 0 bases from V and 7 from J, leaving 10 bases between them. CDR1 and CDR2 (germline): MNHEY, SVGAGI. The CDR3 totals 15 residues. CDR3 nucleotide sequence: TGTGCCAGCAGTTACTCAGGACAGACGAATTCACCCCTCCACTTT. Translating gives CASSYSGQTNSPLHF.

This sequence joins TRBV7-6 and TRBJ2-5; D gene uncertain. The germline V and J ends were trimmed by 3 bases and 5 bases, with 10 bases remaining between them. The CDR3 runs 13 residues. Germline V lookup: CDR1 SGHVS, CDR2 FNYEAQ. CDR3 loop: CASSLSMYETQYF. The DNA for the CDR3 is TGTGCCAGCAGCTTGAGTATGTACGAGACCCAGTACTTC.

J is TRBJ1-5 and V is TRBV6-6; no clear D gene. Trimming removed 4 bases at V and 0 bases at J, with 13 bases between. The germline CDR1 and CDR2 sequences are MNHNY and SVGAGI (reference sequence). This CDR3 is 16 amino acids long. The CDR3: CASSSPWRNSNQPQHF. The DNA for the CDR3 is TGTGCCAGCAGTTCCCCGTGGAGGAATAGCAATCAGCCCCAGCATTTT.

This clone has just a few counts. The rearrangement joins TRBV5-1 to TRBJ1-1; no definite D call. Deletions cut 4 bases from V and 0 bases from J, with 16 bases between. Looked up from germline, CDR1 is SGHRS and CDR2 is YFSETQ. There are 16 residues in the CDR3. This chain's CDR3 is CASSQTSQAMNTEAFF. CDR3 coding DNA: TGCGCCAGCAGCCAAACGTCCCAGGCAATGAACACTGAAGCTTTCTTT.

The chain combines TRBV12-3 or TRBV12-4 with TRBJ2-1; D uncertain. The CDR3 has 11 amino acids. V was cut by 7 bases and J by 7 bases, with 8 bases left in between. CDR3 amino acids: CASTLRNEQFF. The CDR3 DNA reads as TGTGCCAGCACCCTGCGGAATGAGCAGTTCTTC.

The chain's CDR3 is CASGPGGESGNTIYF. CDR3 DNA: TGTGCTAGTGGTCCAGGGGGCGAGTCTGGAAACACCATATATTTT. The genes are TRBV12-5 and TRBJ1-3; 8 nucleotides agree with TRBD1. This CDR3 has 15 amino acids. From germline, CDR1 is LGHNT and CDR2 FRNRAP. Unmatched junction bases numbered 4, after V lost 5 bases and J lost 1 base.

The DNA of the CDR3 is TGTGCCAGCAGGCCTACCGGGTCCAAGGCCAATGAGCAGTTCTTC. Its protein product is CASRPTGSKANEQFF. The chain is built from TRBV6-2 or TRBV6-3 and TRBJ2-1; the D is unclear. Germline CDR1 and CDR2: MNHEY and SVGEGT. This CDR3 is built from 15 residues. With 6 bases removed from V and 6 bases from J, the gap between germline ends came to 18 bases.

This chain uses TRBV9 with TRBJ1-3; unclear D gene. The CDR3 sequence is 15 residues long. V was trimmed by 0 bases and J by 4 bases, leaving 11 bases between them. CDR1 SGDLS and CDR2 YYNGEE come from the germline V gene. CDR3 nucleotides: TGTGCCAGCAGCGTAGGACTAGGGTTCGGAAACACCATATATTTT. Translated: CASSVGLGFGNTIYF.

The chain couples TRBV18 to TRBJ2-1, with 8 nucleotides matching TRBD1. The V gene's germline CDR1 is KGHSH and CDR2 LQKENI. This CDR3 has 17 residues. V lost 0 bases to trimming and J lost 6 bases; unmatched junction nucleotides: 10. CDR3 in DNA: TGTGCCAGCTCACCACCGTCCTGGACAGGGAATTTCAATGAGCAGTTCTTC. Amino acids: CASSPPSWTGNFNEQFF.

This clone was seen just once. The chain is built from TRBV10-3 and TRBJ2-1, with D maybe TRBD1 (5 bases). The CDR3 loop spans 15 amino acids. CDR1 ENHRY and CDR2 SYGVKD come from the germline V gene. V shed 3 bases and J shed 3 bases, with 12 bases lying between them. For the CDR3, the DNA is TGTGCCATCAGTGATAGCCAGGGCCTCTACAATGAGCAGTTCTTC. It is translated as CAISDSQGLYNEQFF.

V and J are TRBV4-2 and TRBJ2-1; D is possibly TRBD2 (6 bases). V was pared by 0 bases and J by 6 bases, with 18 bases between. Germline-derived CDR1 and CDR2 are LGHNA and YNFKEQ. This CDR3 has 17 residues. In nucleotides, the CDR3 is TGTGCCAGCAGCCAAGAAGGGAGCGGGCCTTACCGCAATGAGCAGTTCTTC. Translated: CASSQEGSGPYRNEQFF.

V is TRBV27 and J is TRBJ1-2; TRBD1 agrees at 7 bases. The germline V gene encodes CDR1 MNHEY and CDR2 SMNVEV (reference sequence). Losses at the gene ends were 2 bases for V and 0 bases for J; bases not matched to a gene: 9. The CDR3 consists of 17 residues. The CDR3 loop is CASSLGLGQGANYGYTF. The DNA for the CDR3 is TGTGCCAGCAGTTTAGGCCTGGGGCAGGGGGCTAACTATGGCTACACCTTC.

The V and J genes are TRBV7-6 and TRBJ1-4, with 9 bases matching TRBD1. This CDR3 is 16 amino acids long. V lost 4 bases, J lost 7 bases, and 10 bases stayed unmatched. Germline V lookup: CDR1 SGHVS, CDR2 FNYEAQ. This CDR3 reads CASSSRVDRGGEKLFF. DNA of the CDR3: TGTGCCAGCAGCTCCCGAGTGGACAGGGGAGGTGAAAAACTGTTTTTT.

This rearrangement joins TRBV4-2 to TRBJ2-6, with D possibly being TRBD1 (5 bases). Germline V gene lookup returns CDR1 LGHNA and CDR2 YNFKEQ. The CDR3 contains 17 residues. V dropped 4 bases and J dropped 0 bases, with 13 bases sitting between them. CDR3 region: CASSLEDIGSGANVLTF. CDR3 coding DNA: TGTGCCAGCAGCCTAGAGGACATCGGCTCTGGGGCCAACGTCCTGACTTTC.